These 23 T cell receptor beta chains originate from one sample sequenced in a study of T cell repertoires in cytomegalovirus infection. TCRdb reprocessed the reads with MiXCR, giving one entry per CDR3 protein. The sample consists of roughly 300,000 distinct CDR3 sequences, roughly 26% of them appearing once. The sequenced material came from PBMCs. These receptors came from a human donor in good health (CMV status not recorded). Some clones in this sample may be carry-over from other donors' samples.

The sample holds many counts of this clonotype. The V call is TRBV7-9, the J call TRBJ1-5; unclear D gene. Trimming removed 1 base at V and 1 base at J, with 5 bases between. Germline V gene lookup returns CDR1 SEHNR and CDR2 FQNEAQ (reference sequence). The CDR3 extends over 14 amino acids. DNA of the CDR3: TGTGCCAGCAGCTTAGACCAGAGCAATCAGCCCCAGCATTTT. Its protein product is CASSLDQSNQPQHF. The whole variable domain, filled in from reference TRBV7-9 and TRBJ1-5, reads DTGVSQNPRHKITKRGQNVTFRCDPISEHNRLYWYRQTLGQGPEFLTYFQNEAQLEKSRLLSDRFSAERPKGSFSTLEIQRTEQGDSAMYLCASSLDQSNQPQHFGDGTRLSIL.

As for this clonotype: Given a much more abundant clone one base away, this may be a read error. The rearrangement uses TRBV7-2 and TRBJ1-5; TRBD1 aligns across 9 bases. Per germline, CDR1 SGHTA and CDR2 FQGNSA. This CDR3 is 13 amino acids long. CDR3 in amino acids: CVSSWTGDQPQHF. In DNA form, the CDR3 reads TGTGTCAGCAGTTGGACAGGGGATCAGCCCCAGCATTTT. Full variable domain (missing parts from reference TRBV7-2 and TRBJ1-5): GAGVSQSPSNKVTEKGKDVELRCDPISGHTALYWYRQSLGQGLEFLIYFQGNSAPDKSGLPSDRFSAERTGGSVSTLTIQRTQQEDSAVYLCVSSWTGDQPQHFGDGTRLSIL.

This clonotype was detected ten times or more. This rearrangement joins TRBV7-2 to TRBJ2-1, with 8 bases lining up with TRBD2. The CDR3 consists of 16 residues. J lost 2 bases, V lost 1 base, and 4 bases had no gene match. In germline, CDR1 is SGHTA, CDR2 FQGNSA. The CDR3, as DNA: TGTGCCAGCAGCTTAGATGGTAGCGGGACCTACAATGAGCAGTTCTTC. Translated: CASSLDGSGTYNEQFF.

This clonotype was seen repeatedly, ten times or more. The chain couples TRBV4-3 to TRBJ1-1, with TRBD1 matching over 9 bases. The CDR3 contains 15 residues. Germline V gives CDR1 LGHNA, CDR2 YSLEER. With V trimmed by 0 bases and J by 11 bases, 10 bases remained unmatched. CDR3 nucleotides: TGCGCCAGCAGCCAAGAAGGGGGACAGGGCCGGTCGGCTTTCTTT. This encodes CASSQEGGQGRSAFF.

This clonotype was recorded at least ten times. The J gene is TRBJ1-1, the V gene TRBV5-6; D might be TRBD1 (5 bases). V was trimmed by 0 bases and J by 6 bases, leaving 15 bases between them. Germline assignment: CDR1 SGHDT and CDR2 YYEEEE. This CDR3 has 15 amino acids. In DNA form, the CDR3 reads TGTGCCAGCAGCTTGGTGGCCTCGGGGGTCCCTGAAGCTTTCTTT. This codes for CASSLVASGVPEAFF.

This clonotype was seen at least ten times. The chain links TRBV7-2 to TRBJ1-5; unclear D gene. Trimming pared 3 bases from V and 5 bases from J, leaving 11 bases between. CDR1 and CDR2 (germline): SGHTA, FQGNSA. The CDR3 is 14 amino acids. The chain's CDR3 is CASSLYAVDQPQHF. CDR3 DNA: TGTGCCAGCAGCTTGTATGCTGTGGATCAGCCCCAGCATTTT.

This chain connects TRBV5-6 to TRBJ2-7; 9 bases match TRBD2. Germline trimming cut 4 bases from V and 4 bases from J; bases unmatched to any gene: 9. CDR1 is SGHDT and CDR2 is YYEEEE in the germline V gene. The length of the CDR3 is 15 residues. In DNA, the CDR3 is TGTGCCAGCAGCCTGCTAGCGGGAACTAGGTACGAGCAGTACTTC. Protein product: CASSLLAGTRYEQYF.

The chain has TRBV6-2 or TRBV6-3 and TRBJ2-7; 7 bases agree with TRBD1. V lost 7 bases to trimming and J lost 4 bases; unmatched junction nucleotides: 10. Per germline, CDR1 MNHEY and CDR2 SVGEGT. This CDR3 is 14 amino acids long. CDR3 region: CASIEPGQRYEQYF. CDR3 DNA sequence: TGTGCCAGCATCGAACCGGGACAGCGTTACGAGCAGTACTTC.

Many counts were recorded for this clonotype. The chain employs TRBV11-1 and TRBJ1-1; D is unclear. CDR3 length equals 14 residues. Per the germline V gene, CDR1 is SGHAT and CDR2 is FQDESV (reference sequence). V was cut by 5 bases and J by 1 base, with 11 bases left in between. The chain's CDR3 is CASSHTSGNTEAFF. In DNA, the CDR3 is TGTGCCAGCAGCCACACCTCAGGGAACACTGAAGCTTTCTTT.

This clonotype showed up many times. This chain uses TRBV10-3 with TRBJ2-1; D is unresolved. V lost 0 bases to trimming and J lost 6 bases, with 6 bases between them. CDR1 is ENHRY and CDR2 is SYGVKD in the germline V gene. The CDR3 is 13 residues long. CDR3 bases: TGTGCCATCAGTGAGTCACAGTCCAATGAGCAGTTCTTC. Its protein is CAISESQSNEQFF.

This clonotype showed up just a few times. The rearrangement joins TRBV5-1 to TRBJ2-1; 8 bases are a match to TRBD2. The CDR3 length is 16 residues. Germline V gene sequence: CDR1 SGHRS, CDR2 YFSETQ. Trimming cost V 0 bases and J 0 bases; bases outside gene matches: 2. The chain's CDR3 is CASSLVAGTSYNEQFF. The CDR3 DNA is TGCGCCAGCAGCTTGGTAGCGGGAACCTCCTACAATGAGCAGTTCTTC. The full variable domain, rest sourced from reference TRBV5-1 and TRBJ2-1, is KAGVTQTPRYLIKTRGQQVTLSCSPISGHRSVSWYQQTPGQGLQFLFEYFSETQRNKGNFPGRFSGRQFSNSRSEMNVSTLELGDSALYLCASSLVAGTSYNEQFFGPGTRLTVL.

V usage is TRBV7-2 and J usage is TRBJ1-5, with D tentatively TRBD1 (6 bases). This CDR3 is 16 amino acids long. CDR1 SGHTA and CDR2 FQGNSA come from the germline V gene. V was cut by 3 bases and J by 4 bases, with 16 bases left in between. CDR3 region: CASSFRTGRGNQPQHF. The CDR3 DNA is TGTGCCAGCAGCTTTCGTACAGGGAGAGGAAATCAGCCCCAGCATTTT.

This clonotype was seen once. J is TRBJ1-1 and V is TRBV29-1, with TRBD1 matching over 9 bases. Germline CDR1 SQVTM, CDR2 ANQGSEA. Germline trimming cut 4 bases from V and 3 bases from J; bases unmatched to any gene: 9. The CDR3 consists of 15 residues. The CDR3: CSVAGTGKGDTEAFF. In DNA form, the CDR3 reads TGCAGCGTTGCGGGGACAGGGAAGGGGGACACTGAAGCTTTCTTT.

This clonotype was recorded at least ten times. The V gene is TRBV7-9, the J gene TRBJ2-7; 9 bases are shared with TRBD1. Trimming cost V 6 bases and J 1 base; bases outside gene matches: 4. Germline V CDR1 and CDR2: SEHNR, FQNEAQ (reference sequence). This CDR3 is 14 amino acids long. For the CDR3, the DNA is TGTGCCAGCAGAGGGACAGGGCTATCCTACGAGCAGTACTTC. It yields the protein CASRGTGLSYEQYF. The full variable domain, completed using reference TRBV7-9 and TRBJ2-7, is DTGVSQNPRHKITKRGQNVTFRCDPISEHNRLYWYRQTLGQGPEFLTYFQNEAQLEKSRLLSDRFSAERPKGSFSTLEIQRTEQGDSAMYLCASRGTGLSYEQYFGPGTRLTVT.

This clonotype appeared many times. The chain recombines TRBV7-2 with TRBJ2-1, with 7 bases identical to TRBD1. The length of the CDR3 is 18 residues. J was trimmed by 9 bases and V by 3 bases; bases with no gene match: 20. Germline CDR1 SGHTA, CDR2 FQGNSA. The CDR3: CASSLLPPRTGSRIEQFF. Written as DNA, the CDR3 is TGTGCCAGCAGCTTGCTTCCTCCGCGGACAGGTTCCCGGATTGAGCAGTTCTTC.

This clonotype was detected only a few times. The V gene is TRBV20-1, the J gene TRBJ2-7; TRBD2 matches 11 bases. The CDR3 spans 18 residues. CDR1 DFQATT and CDR2 SNEGSKA come from the germline V gene (reference sequence). The J segment lost 0 bases and the V segment lost 2 bases, leaving 12 bases of the junction unmatched. The chain's CDR3 is CSARTTGTSGTSSYEQYF. CDR3 coding DNA: TGCAGTGCTAGAACAACCGGGACTAGCGGAACGAGCTCCTACGAGCAGTACTTC.

This clonotype has a count of ten or more. This chain connects TRBV5-4 to TRBJ2-3, with D hard to call. This CDR3 has 13 amino acids. CDR1 and CDR2 from the germline V gene are SGHNT and YYREEE (reference sequence). Trimming removed 0 bases from V and 0 bases from J, with 2 bases in between. CDR3 DNA sequence: TGTGCCAGCAGCTTGGCTAGCACAGATACGCAGTATTTT. The encoded protein is CASSLASTDTQYF.

The rearrangement uses TRBV28 and TRBJ1-2, with D possibly being TRBD1 (5 bases). The length of the CDR3 is 13 residues. Trimming removed 4 bases from V and 3 bases from J, with 9 bases in between. Germline CDR1 MDHEN, CDR2 SYDVKM. CDR3 sequence (DNA): TGTGCCAGCAGTTCGCGACAGTACTATGGCTACACCTTC. Amino acids: CASSSRQYYGYTF.

V gene TRBV20-1 combines with J gene TRBJ2-5, with a weak D call TRBD1 (5 bases). V lost 4 bases to trimming and J lost 0 bases, with 12 bases between them. The CDR3 contains 14 residues. The germline V gene encodes CDR1 DFQATT and CDR2 SNEGSKA (reference sequence). CDR3 sequence reads: CSATQTVYQETQYF. The DNA for the CDR3 is TGCAGTGCTACCCAGACAGTTTACCAAGAGACCCAGTACTTC.

This clonotype appeared a few times. The V gene is TRBV19, the J gene TRBJ2-1; either TRBD1 or TRBD2 may fit D (6 bases each). V shed 6 bases and J shed 5 bases, with 20 bases lying between them. The CDR3 has 16 amino acids. CDR1 is LNHDA and CDR2 is SQIVND in the germline V gene (reference sequence). CDR3 region: CASSAPPGAHDNEQFF. CDR3 bases: TGTGCCAGTAGCGCCCCCCCGGGGGCCCACGACAATGAGCAGTTCTTC. The full variable domain, in which reference TRBV19 and TRBJ2-1 provide the parts outside the CDR3, is DGGITQSPKYLFRKEGQNVTLSCEQNLNHDAMYWYRQDPGQGLRLIYYSQIVNDFQKGDIAEGYSVSREKKESFPLTVTSAQKNPTAFYLCASSAPPGAHDNEQFFGPGTRLTVL.

The chain joins TRBV28 to TRBJ1-1; D unresolved. There are 13 residues in the CDR3. Germline V gene data show CDR1 as MDHEN and CDR2 as SYDVKM. Trimming cost V 6 bases and J 2 bases, with 10 bases left between them. The CDR3 sequence is CASRSRGNTEAFF. The CDR3 DNA is TGTGCCAGCAGGTCCCGGGGTAACACTGAAGCTTTCTTT.

This clonotype was counted only a few times. The CDR3 is CASSPGTGGAETQYF. Here the CDR3 DNA reads TGTGCCAGCAGCCCCGGGACAGGGGGCGCGGAGACCCAGTACTTC. The chain couples TRBV11-2 to TRBJ2-5; TRBD1 matches 12 bases. The CDR3 has 15 amino acids. Germline CDR1 and CDR2: SGHAT and FQNNGV. Trimming took 5 bases from V and 5 from J; bases not matched to a gene: 6. The full variable domain, with the rest looked up from reference TRBV11-2 and TRBJ2-5, is EAGVAQSPRYKIIEKRQSVAFWCNPISGHATLYWYQQILGQGPKLLIQFQNNGVVDDSQLPKDRFSAERLKGVDSTLKIQPAKLEDSAVYLCASSPGTGGAETQYFGPGTRLLVL.

This clonotype came up a few times. The chain is built from TRBV23-1 and TRBJ2-2; 7 nucleotides line up with TRBD1. TRBV23-1 is reported as an ORF; its role is uncertain. This CDR3 has 16 residues. V shed 5 bases and J 6 bases; nucleotides not matched to a gene: 12. CDR3 in amino acids: CASSKAGGSPAGELFF. DNA for the CDR3: TGCGCCAGCAGTAAAGCAGGGGGATCCCCGGCCGGGGAGCTGTTTTTT.